This T cell receptor (beta chain) comes out of a study of T-cell memory formation after mild COVID-19. TCRalpha and TCRbeta libraries used 5'RACE with constant-segment primers and UMIs. Each CDR3 protein gets one entry after TCRdb re-called the 5' RACE reads with MiXCR. Counted here are roughly 550,000 distinct CDR3 sequences, just over 20% occurring once; the ten biggest clones make up 12%. The CDR3 contains 16 residues. V gave up 5 bases and J gave up 0 bases; unmatched junction bases: 10. Germline V CDR1 and CDR2: SQVTM, ANQGSEA. This clonotype was detected a few times. This sequence joins TRBV29-1 and TRBJ2-1; 7 positions match TRBD2. The sequence derives from an adult woman who had mild COVID-19 (a few samples of this study predate the infection). Cell type and time point are not known. Sequenced input: PBMCs or a T cell subset sorted from them (not recorded which). The CDR3 DNA sequence: TGCAGCGTTTCTGGTAAGCGGGGCAACTCCTACAATGAGCAGTTCTTC. Protein: CSVSGKRGNSYNEQFF.